This TCR beta chain was observed in a study of cytomegalovirus exposure and HLA in healthy donors. Study-level results: A later analysis showed TCR association rates differing by HLA locus, peaking at DRB1 and lowest at HLA-C. Earlier findings revealed that most TCR beta V segments proved productive either about 90% or about 30% of the time. In terms of immune exposure information, only CMV serostatus was available.

The length of the CDR3 is 15 residues. Between the trimmed V and J ends, which lost 3 bases and 0 bases, there was a span of 12 bases. Looked up from germline, CDR1 is SGDLS and CDR2 is YYNGEE. In this sample, this clone turned up a few times. The antigen remains undetermined. Primers: 60 Vbeta forward and 13 Jbeta reverse. The assay was immunoSEQ multiplex PCR, and TCRdb's table has in-frame clones only and misses some. The sample holds over 100,000 clones, 63% seen once. This rearrangement joins TRBV9 to TRBJ2-5; D possibly corresponds to TRBD1 (6 bases). This clonotype originated in a man between 40 and 49 years old in good health and CMV-seropositive. Sample: PBMCs. The CDR3 DNA is TGTGCCAGCAGCGCGCCAGACAGGCACCAAGAGACCCAGTACTTC. It translates to CASSAPDRHQETQYF.